Below, 5 T cell receptor beta chains from the same sample are listed, as sequenced in a study of cytomegalovirus exposure and HLA in healthy donors. The PCR employed 60 Vbeta primers together with 13 Jbeta primers. Sequenced by immunoSEQ multiplex PCR; TCRdb stores in-frame clones only, minus some. The sample shows about 120,000 clones, about four fifths of them seen only once. Sequencing input: PBMCs. These receptor sequences come from a woman in her 40s in good health and CMV-seronegative.

This chain joins TRBV19 and TRBJ1-5, with TRBD1 matching 7 bases. This CDR3 spans 15 amino acids. The germline CDR1 and CDR2 sequences are LNHDA and SQIVND (reference sequence). V dropped 1 base and J dropped 11; count of bases not matched to a gene: 11. This CDR3 reads CASSIGGQGGPAQHF. For the CDR3, the DNA is TGTGCCAGTAGTATAGGAGGGCAGGGGGGACCGGCCCAGCATTTT.

The gene calls are TRBV6-6 and TRBJ2-3; 9 nucleotides agree with TRBD2. With 4 bases clipped from V and 1 base from J, the junction kept 3 bases outside the gene matches. Germline CDR1 and CDR2: MNHNY and SVGAGI (reference sequence). The CDR3 extends over 15 amino acids. The CDR3 DNA reads as TGTGCCAGCAGTTCCGTAGCGGGAGGCACAGATACGCAGTATTTT. It is translated as CASSSVAGGTDTQYF.

V gene TRBV28 combines with J gene TRBJ1-4; D is unresolved. There are 18 residues in the CDR3. Germline V gene sequence: CDR1 MDHEN, CDR2 SYDVKM. Trimming took off 7 bases at V and 5 bases at J, with 26 bases between the two ends. CDR3 bases: TGTGCCAGCAAGGAGGTTATGGGTGGCGGTGGAACGAATGAAAAACTGTTTTTT. Its translation is CASKEVMGGGGTNEKLFF.

The chain is built from TRBV19 and TRBJ2-7, with 9 bases matching TRBD1. The CDR3 contains 15 residues. V dropped 4 bases and J dropped 6; count of bases not matched to a gene: 10. Germline lookup yields CDR1 LNHDA and CDR2 SQIVND (reference sequence). Here the CDR3 DNA reads TGTGCCAGTAGTAGAACAGGGGGCTTCGCTGCCGAGCAGTACTTC. Translating it yields CASSRTGGFAAEQYF. Full variable domain (missing parts from reference TRBV19 and TRBJ2-7): DGGITQSPKYLFRKEGQNVTLSCEQNLNHDAMYWYRQDPGQGLRLIYYSQIVNDFQKGDIAEGYSVSREKKESFPLTVTSAQKNPTAFYLCASSRTGGFAAEQYFGPGTRLTVT.

This chain links TRBV15 with TRBJ1-5; D not resolved. Trimming stripped 0 bases from V and 0 bases from J, with 12 bases between. This CDR3 comprises 17 residues. The V gene's germline CDR1 is LNHNV and CDR2 YYDKDF (reference sequence). The CDR3 sequence: CATSREQSLNSNQPQHF. The CDR3 DNA reads TGTGCCACCAGCAGAGAGCAGTCTTTAAATAGCAATCAGCCCCAGCATTTT.